The present T cell receptor (beta chain) was sequenced within a study of blood T cell repertoires in COVID-19 (dated by TCRdb to about 2020). For context, the study as a whole: Samples covering the acute and convalescent phases of COVID-19 were provided by collaborators in the United States, Italy and Spain. Where available, HLA class I and class II types were taken from metadata supplied by the sample provider and were not determined by assay-based typing. The dataset comprised deeply sampled blood TCRbeta repertoires from subjects exposed to, actively infected with, or recovered from COVID-19. A freely available public database, intended as a resource for researchers studying the immune response to SARS-CoV-2, is where the repertoires were released. Samples came from the ongoing ImmuneRACE study (first 160 participants) plus 1,254 subjects from 6 global collaborators. The prospective study material was composed of cDNA or gDNA derived from T cells, B-cell-depleted T cells, or PBMCs. Sample metadata almost always included a de-identified subject ID, COVID-19 status, age in years and sex. Results and caveats for the whole study, not just this receptor: The amount of clinical and demographic metadata varied by source and participant and was provided uncurated.

TCRbeta CDR3 regions were amplified from genomic DNA using the immunoSEQ Assay, a bias-controlled multiplex PCR. The published analysis was carried out like this. Within the assay, amplification of reference gene primers was used to estimate how many nucleated cells each sample contained. To quantify the absolute abundance of each unique TCRbeta CDR3 rearrangement, sequence reads were collapsed and filtered. For each sample, productive Simpson clonality was calculated as the square root of Simpson's diversity index over productive rearrangements. What TCRdb holds here is the immuneACCESS table cut down to in-frame rearrangements. Part of the clones is not present; checked against another copy, under half of the missing clones reflect an unresolved V gene, and the others are unexplained. V and J calls and clone size are those listed in that table; D and trimming were worked out from the DNA. The sample yields 150,000 to 200,000 clones; 88% were counted once. The ten largest clones take up approximately 4% of the sample.

Collaborating institutions collected whole blood in K2EDTA tubes following their own protocols. Collaborator samples were shipped for TCRbeta analysis as frozen whole blood, isolated PBMCs, or DNA extracted from either sample type. This clone was detected once. Its recognized antigen is unknown. Base qualities are missing; no much larger clone stands one base away. Based on the germline V gene, the CDR1 and CDR2 sequences are KGHSH and LQKENI. At the junction V is shortened by 8 bases and J by 0 bases; bases outside the gene matches: 5. From cysteine to phenylalanine, the CDR3 is 15 amino acids long. This entry keeps only the CDR3 DNA: 45 bases, framed from base 1.

This sequence was found in a human donor in a cohort sampled during active COVID-19. The sequence links TRBV18 to TRBJ2-2; 8 of the junction bases match TRBD2. Specimen: peripheral blood. CDR3 sequence: CASKPGLANTGELFF. At the DNA level, the sequence is TGTGCCAGCAAACCGGGACTAGCGAACACCGGGGAGCTGTTTTTT.